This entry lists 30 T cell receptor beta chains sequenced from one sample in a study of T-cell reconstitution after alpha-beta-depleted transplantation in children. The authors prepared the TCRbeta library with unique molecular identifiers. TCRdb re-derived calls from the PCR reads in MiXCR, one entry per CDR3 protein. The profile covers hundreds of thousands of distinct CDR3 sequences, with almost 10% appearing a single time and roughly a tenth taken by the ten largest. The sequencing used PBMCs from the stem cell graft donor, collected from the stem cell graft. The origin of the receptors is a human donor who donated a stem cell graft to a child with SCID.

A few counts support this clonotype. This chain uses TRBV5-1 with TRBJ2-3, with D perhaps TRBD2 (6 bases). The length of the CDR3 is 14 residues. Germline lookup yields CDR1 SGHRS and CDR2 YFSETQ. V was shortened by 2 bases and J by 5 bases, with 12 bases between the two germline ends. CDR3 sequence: CASSFAGPGDTQYF. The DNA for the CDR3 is TGCGCCAGCAGCTTCGCGGGGCCAGGAGATACGCAGTATTTT.

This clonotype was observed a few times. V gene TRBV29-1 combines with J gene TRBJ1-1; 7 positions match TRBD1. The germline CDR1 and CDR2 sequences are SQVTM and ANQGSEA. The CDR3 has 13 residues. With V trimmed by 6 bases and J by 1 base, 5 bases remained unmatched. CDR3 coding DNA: TGCAGCGTCCTCCGACAGGGGAACACTGAAGCTTTCTTT. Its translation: CSVLRQGNTEAFF.

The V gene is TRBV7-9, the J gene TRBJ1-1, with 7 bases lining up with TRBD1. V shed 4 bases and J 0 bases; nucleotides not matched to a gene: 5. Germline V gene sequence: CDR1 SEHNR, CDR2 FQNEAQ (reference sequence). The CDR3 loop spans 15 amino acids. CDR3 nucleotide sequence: TGTGCCAGCAGCTCAAACAGGGGATTGAACACTGAAGCTTTCTTT. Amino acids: CASSSNRGLNTEAFF.

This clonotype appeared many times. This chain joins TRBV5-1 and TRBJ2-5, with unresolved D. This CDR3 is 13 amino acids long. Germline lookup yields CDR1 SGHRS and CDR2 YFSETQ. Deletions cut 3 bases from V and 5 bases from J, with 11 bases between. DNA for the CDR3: TGCGCCAGCAGCTCACCAACAATGGAGACCCAGTACTTC. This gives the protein CASSSPTMETQYF.

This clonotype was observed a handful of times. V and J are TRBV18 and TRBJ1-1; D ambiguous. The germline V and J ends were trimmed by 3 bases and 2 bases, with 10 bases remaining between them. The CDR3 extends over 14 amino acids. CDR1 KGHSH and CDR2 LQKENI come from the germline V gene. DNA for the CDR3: TGTGCCAGCTCACCGGGTGGATACAACACTGAAGCTTTCTTT. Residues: CASSPGGYNTEAFF.

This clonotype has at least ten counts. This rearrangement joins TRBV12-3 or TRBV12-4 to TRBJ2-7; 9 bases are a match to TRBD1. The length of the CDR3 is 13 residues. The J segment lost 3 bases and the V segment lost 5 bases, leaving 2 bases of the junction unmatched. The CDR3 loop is CASSADRGYEQYF. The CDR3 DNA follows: TGTGCCAGCAGTGCGGACAGGGGCTACGAGCAGTACTTC.

DNA for the CDR3: TGTGCCAGCAGCCCGGGACGAATTGCCTACAATGAGCAGTTCTTC. This gives the protein CASSPGRIAYNEQFF. This chain uses TRBV5-8 with TRBJ2-1; perhaps D is TRBD1 or TRBD2 (5 bases each). The CDR3 loop spans 15 amino acids. CDR1 is SGHTS, CDR2 YDEGEE, per germline. The V end lost 4 bases, the J end lost 2 bases, and 13 bases lay between the germline ends.

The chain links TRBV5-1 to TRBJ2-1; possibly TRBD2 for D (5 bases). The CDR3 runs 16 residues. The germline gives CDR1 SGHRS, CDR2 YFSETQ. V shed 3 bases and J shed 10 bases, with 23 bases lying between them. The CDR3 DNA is TGCGCCAGCAGCTGGCCGGGCCTCAAGGGAGTTAAAGAGCAGTTCTTC. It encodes CASSWPGLKGVKEQFF.

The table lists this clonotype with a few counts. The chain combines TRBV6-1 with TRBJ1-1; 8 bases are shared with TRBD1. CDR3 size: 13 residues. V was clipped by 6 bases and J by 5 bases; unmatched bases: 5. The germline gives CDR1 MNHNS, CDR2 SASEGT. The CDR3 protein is CASRTGVGTEAFF. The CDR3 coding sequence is TGTGCCAGCAGGACAGGGGTAGGGACTGAAGCTTTCTTT.

This chain's CDR3 is CASSYSVRGPNSPLHF. Written as DNA, the CDR3 is TGTGCCAGCAGTTACTCCGTCCGGGGGCCCAATTCACCCCTCCACTTT. This sequence joins TRBV6-5 and TRBJ1-6; TRBD1 is a possible D gene (6 bases). V lost 0 bases and J 7 bases, leaving 13 bases between the germline ends. The germline V gene encodes CDR1 MNHEY and CDR2 SVGAGI. This CDR3 has 16 amino acids.

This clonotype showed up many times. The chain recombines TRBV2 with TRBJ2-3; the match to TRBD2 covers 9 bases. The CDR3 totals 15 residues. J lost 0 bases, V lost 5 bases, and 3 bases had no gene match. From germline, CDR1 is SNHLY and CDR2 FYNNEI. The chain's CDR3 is CASSRLAASTDTQYF. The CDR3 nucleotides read TGTGCCAGCAGTCGACTAGCGGCTAGCACAGATACGCAGTATTTT.

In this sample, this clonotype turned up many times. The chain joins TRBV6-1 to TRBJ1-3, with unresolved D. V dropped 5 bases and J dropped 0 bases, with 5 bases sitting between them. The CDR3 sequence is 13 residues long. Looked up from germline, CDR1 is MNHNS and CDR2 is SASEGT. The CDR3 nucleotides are TGTGCCAGCAGTCAGAGCTCTGGAAACACCATATATTTT. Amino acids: CASSQSSGNTIYF.

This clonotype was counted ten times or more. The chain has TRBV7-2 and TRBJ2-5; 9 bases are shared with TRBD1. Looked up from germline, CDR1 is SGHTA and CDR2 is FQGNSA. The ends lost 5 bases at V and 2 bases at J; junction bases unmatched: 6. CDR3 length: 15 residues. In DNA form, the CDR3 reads TGTGCCAGCAGCAAACAGGGACAGGGACAAGAGACCCAGTACTTC. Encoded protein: CASSKQGQGQETQYF.

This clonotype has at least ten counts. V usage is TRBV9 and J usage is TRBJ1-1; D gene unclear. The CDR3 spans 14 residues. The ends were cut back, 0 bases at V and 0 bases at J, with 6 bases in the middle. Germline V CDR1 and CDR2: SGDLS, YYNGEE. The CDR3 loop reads CASSVGLLNTEAFF. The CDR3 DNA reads TGTGCCAGCAGCGTAGGCCTTCTGAACACTGAAGCTTTCTTT.

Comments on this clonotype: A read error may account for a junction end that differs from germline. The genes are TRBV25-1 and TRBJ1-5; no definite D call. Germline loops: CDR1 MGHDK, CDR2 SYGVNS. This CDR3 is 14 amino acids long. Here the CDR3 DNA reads TGCGCCAGCAGTGTAACCTCACACAATCAGCCCCAGCATTTT. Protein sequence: CASSVTSHNQPQHF.

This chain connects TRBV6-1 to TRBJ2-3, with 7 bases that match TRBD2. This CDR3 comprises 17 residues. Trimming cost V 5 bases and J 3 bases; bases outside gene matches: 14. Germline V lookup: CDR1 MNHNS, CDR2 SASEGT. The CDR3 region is CASSPRDGGGETDTQYF. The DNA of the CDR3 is TGTGCCAGCAGTCCGCGGGATGGTGGGGGGGAAACAGATACGCAGTATTTT.

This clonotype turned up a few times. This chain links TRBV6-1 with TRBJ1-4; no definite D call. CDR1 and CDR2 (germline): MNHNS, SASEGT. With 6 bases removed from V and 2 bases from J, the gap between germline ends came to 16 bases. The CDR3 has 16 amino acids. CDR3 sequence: CASSIKVPFTNEKLFF. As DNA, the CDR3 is TGTGCCAGCAGCATCAAGGTCCCGTTCACTAATGAAAAACTGTTTTTT.

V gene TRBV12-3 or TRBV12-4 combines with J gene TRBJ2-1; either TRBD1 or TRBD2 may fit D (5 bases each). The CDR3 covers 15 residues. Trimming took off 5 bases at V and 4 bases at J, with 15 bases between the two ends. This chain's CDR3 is CASSTRDGQYNEQFF. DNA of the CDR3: TGTGCCAGCAGTACTCGGGACGGCCAGTACAATGAGCAGTTCTTC.

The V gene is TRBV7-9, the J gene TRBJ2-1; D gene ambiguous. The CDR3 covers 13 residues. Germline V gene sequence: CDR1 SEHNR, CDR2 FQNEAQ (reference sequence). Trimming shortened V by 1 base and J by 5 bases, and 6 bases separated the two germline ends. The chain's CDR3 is CASSLGANNEQFF. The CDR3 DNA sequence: TGTGCCAGCAGCTTAGGGGCCAACAATGAGCAGTTCTTC.

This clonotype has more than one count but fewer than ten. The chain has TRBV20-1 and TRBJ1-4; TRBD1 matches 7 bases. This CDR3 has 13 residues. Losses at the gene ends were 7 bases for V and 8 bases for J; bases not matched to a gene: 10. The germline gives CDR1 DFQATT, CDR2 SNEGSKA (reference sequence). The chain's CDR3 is CSGQGDLGEKLFF. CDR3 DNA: TGCAGTGGACAGGGAGACTTGGGAGAAAAACTGTTTTTT.

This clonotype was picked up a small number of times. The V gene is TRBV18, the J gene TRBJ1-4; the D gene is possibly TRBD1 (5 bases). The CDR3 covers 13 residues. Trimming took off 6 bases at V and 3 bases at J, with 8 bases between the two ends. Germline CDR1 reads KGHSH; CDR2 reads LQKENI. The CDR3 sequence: CASSRGSNEKLFF. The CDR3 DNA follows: TGTGCCAGCTCCCGGGGCTCTAATGAAAAACTGTTTTTT. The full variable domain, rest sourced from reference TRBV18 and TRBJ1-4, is NAGVMQNPRHLVRRRGQEARLRCSPMKGHSHVYWYRQLPEEGLKFMVYLQKENIIDESGMPKERFSAEFPKEGPSILRIQQVVRGDSAAYFCASSRGSNEKLFFGSGTQLSVL.

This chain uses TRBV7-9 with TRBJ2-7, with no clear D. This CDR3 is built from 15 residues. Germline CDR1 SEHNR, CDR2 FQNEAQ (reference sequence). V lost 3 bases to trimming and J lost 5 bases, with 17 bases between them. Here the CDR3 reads CASSFATPFGNEQYF. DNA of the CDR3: TGTGCCAGCAGCTTCGCCACTCCCTTCGGTAACGAGCAGTACTTC.

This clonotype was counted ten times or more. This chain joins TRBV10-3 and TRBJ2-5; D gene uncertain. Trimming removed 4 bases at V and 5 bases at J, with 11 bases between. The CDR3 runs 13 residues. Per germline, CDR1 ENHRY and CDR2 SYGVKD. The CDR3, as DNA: TGTGCCATCAGTGCTGTCGCTGGGGAGACCCAGTACTTC. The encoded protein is CAISAVAGETQYF.

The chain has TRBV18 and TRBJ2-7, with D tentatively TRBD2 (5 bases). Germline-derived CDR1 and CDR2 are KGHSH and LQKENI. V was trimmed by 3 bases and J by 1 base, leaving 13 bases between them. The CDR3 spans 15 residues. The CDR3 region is CASSPSQEVSYEQYF. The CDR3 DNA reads TGTGCCAGCTCACCGAGTCAGGAGGTTTCCTACGAGCAGTACTTC.

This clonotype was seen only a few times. Here the CDR3 reads CASSRTGGIGEAFF. The CDR3 bases are TGTGCCAGCAGCAGGACAGGGGGCATAGGAGAAGCTTTCTTT. V and J are TRBV5-6 and TRBJ1-1, with TRBD1 identical over 11 bases. The CDR3 contains 14 residues. Germline CDR1 reads SGHDT; CDR2 reads YYEEEE. Trimming cost V 4 bases and J 8 bases; bases outside gene matches: 7.

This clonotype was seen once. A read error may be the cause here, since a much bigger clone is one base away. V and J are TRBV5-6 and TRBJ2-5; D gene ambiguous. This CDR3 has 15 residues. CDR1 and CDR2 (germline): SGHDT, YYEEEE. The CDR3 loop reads CAISPRRMGGETQYF. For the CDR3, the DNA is TGTGCCATCAGCCCCCGGCGCATGGGTGGAGAGACCCAGTACTTC.

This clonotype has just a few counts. In nucleotides, the CDR3 is TGTGCCAGCAGCTTGGGGGGACTGACCGAGCAGTACTTC. Translation: CASSLGGLTEQYF. V usage is TRBV7-3 and J usage is TRBJ2-7, with a possible D match to TRBD2 (6 bases). The CDR3 contains 13 residues. Germline loops: CDR1 SGHTA, CDR2 FQGTGA. The V gene lost 3 bases and the J gene lost 6 bases, with 12 bases spanning the gap. Complete variable domain (other parts from reference TRBV7-3 and TRBJ2-7): GAGVSQTPSNKVTEKGKYVELRCDPISGHTALYWYRQSLGQGPEFLIYFQGTGAADDSGLPNDRFFAVRPEGSVSTLKIQRTERGDSAVYLCASSLGGLTEQYFGPGTRLTVT.

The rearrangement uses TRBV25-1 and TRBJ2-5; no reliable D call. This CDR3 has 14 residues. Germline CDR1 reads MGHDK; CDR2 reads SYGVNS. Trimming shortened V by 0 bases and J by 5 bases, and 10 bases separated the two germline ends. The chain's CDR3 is CASSEYTLPETQYF. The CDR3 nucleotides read TGTGCCAGCAGTGAATACACGCTACCGGAGACCCAGTACTTC.

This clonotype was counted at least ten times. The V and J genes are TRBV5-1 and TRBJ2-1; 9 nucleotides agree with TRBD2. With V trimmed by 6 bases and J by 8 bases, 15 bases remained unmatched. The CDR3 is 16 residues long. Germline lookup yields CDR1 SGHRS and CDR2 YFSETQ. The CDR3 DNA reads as TGCGCCAGCATCGGGCTAGCGGGGTCCCCTGGGGATGAGCAGTTCTTC. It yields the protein CASIGLAGSPGDEQFF.

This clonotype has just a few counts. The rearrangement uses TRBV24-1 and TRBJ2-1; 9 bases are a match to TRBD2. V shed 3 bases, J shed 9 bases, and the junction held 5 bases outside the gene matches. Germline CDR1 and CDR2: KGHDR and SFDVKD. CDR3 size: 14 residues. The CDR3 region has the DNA TGTGCCACCAGTGATCCGGCGGGAGGGGTTGAGCAGTTCTTC. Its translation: CATSDPAGGVEQFF.